The rows below give T cell receptor beta chains drawn from one sample of a study of CD8 T cells in Susac syndrome. TCRdb re-derived calls from the immunoSEQ multiplex PCR reads in MiXCR, one entry per CDR3 protein. The sample lists more than 110,000 distinct CDR3 sequences, roughly 94% seen once, with roughly 0.15% in the top ten. What was sequenced was CD4+ T cells from PBMCs. The receptors here all came from a human donor with Susac syndrome. Both conserved end residues are part of each CDR3. D genes are given only for firm matches. Clone sizes are given selectively: once, few, many, or a class where the clone is expanded.

size	J	D	V	DNA	CDR3
.	TRBJ2-1	TRBD2	TRBV4-1	TGCGCCAGCAGCCAACTAGCGGGAGGAACCTACAATGAGCAGTTCTTC	CASSQLAGGTYNEQFF
.	TRBJ1-2	.	TRBV29-1	TGCAGCGTTGGGGGACAAAGGGGCTACACCTTC	CSVGGQRGYTF
.	TRBJ2-7	TRBD2	TRBV10-3	TGTGCCATCGGGGGGGACGGAGTCTACGAGCAGTACTTC	CAIGGDGVYEQYF
.	TRBJ1-2	TRBD1	TRBV28	TGTGCCAGCAGTAGACAGGGGGTCTATGGCTACACCTTC	CASSRQGVYGYTF
.	TRBJ2-2	.	TRBV20-1	TGCAGTGCTATTCCGACAGATAACACCGGGGAGCTGTTTTTT	CSAIPTDNTGELFF
.	TRBJ1-5	.	TRBV30	TGTGCCGGTGACGAAGGCGGAGGTCAGCCCCAGCATTTT	CAGDEGGGQPQHF
.	TRBJ2-5	.	TRBV4-1	TGCGCCAGCAGCTACTCGGGACTTTTGGAAGAGACCCAGTACTTC	CASSYSGLLEETQYF
.	TRBJ2-5	.	TRBV6-4	TGTGCCAGCAGTGCCTTGGAAGGGGAGACCCAGTACTTC	CASSALEGETQYF
.	TRBJ1-2	TRBD1	TRBV3-1	TGTGCCAGCCGGAGGGGACAGGGTGTAGGTGGCTACACCTTC	CASRRGQGVGGYTF
.	TRBJ2-1	.	TRBV27	TGTGCCAGCAGACAAGGGAATGACAATGAGCAGTTCTTC	CASRQGNDNEQFF
.	TRBJ2-3	.	TRBV20-1	TGCAGCGCATCCCCCCACCTGACAGTAACTAGCACAGATACGCAGTATTTT	CSASPHLTVTSTDTQYF
.	TRBJ2-7	TRBD2	TRBV18	TGTGCCAGCTCACCTGGGACTAGCGGGCAAGTGCAGTACTTC	CASSPGTSGQVQYF
few	TRBJ2-6	.	TRBV28	TGTGCCAGCAGTTTGGGCGCCTCTGGGGCCAACGTCCTGACTTTC	CASSLGASGANVLTF
.	TRBJ2-2	.	TRBV5-1	TGCGCCAGCAGGGAGCACGTCGGGGAGCTGTTTTTT	CASREHVGELFF
few	TRBJ2-3	.	TRBV3-1	TGTGCCAGCAGCCAAGCGGGGGTCGGAGATACGCAGTATTTT	CASSQAGVGDTQYF
.	TRBJ2-5	.	TRBV30	TGTGCCTGGAGCCACTCCCGACGGGAGACCCAGTACTTC	CAWSHSRRETQYF
.	TRBJ1-2	.	TRBV3-1	TGTGCCAGCAGCCAAGATACCCGCCCTGGCTACACCTTC	CASSQDTRPGYTF
once	TRBJ2-7	TRBD2	TRBV29-1	TGCAGCGCCGTGGGGCTAGCGGTCCACGAGCAGTACTTC	CSAVGLAVHEQYF
few	TRBJ2-7	TRBD1	TRBV3-1	TGTGCCAGCCGGGACAGGTCCTACGAGCAGTACTTC	CASRDRSYEQYF
.	TRBJ1-2	TRBD1	TRBV6-2/TRBV6-3	TGTGCCAGCAGTTACTCGGCCACAGGGGGCGGCTACACCTTC	CASSYSATGGGYTF
.	TRBJ2-4	.	TRBV3-1	TGTGCCAGCAGCGGACCTCTCGAGGTGGCCAAAAACATTCAGTACTTC	CASSGPLEVAKNIQYF
.	TRBJ2-1	.	TRBV25-1	TGTGCAGTACGAGGTTGGAGCAATGGTGAGCAGTTCTTC	CAVRGWSNGEQFF
.	TRBJ2-6	.	TRBV30	TGTGCCTGGGCAGGGTTGACTGGGGCCAACGTCCTGACTTTC	CAWAGLTGANVLTF
.	TRBJ2-7	.	TRBV18	TGTGCCACCCAGACGGAGAGCTCCTACGAGCAGTACTTC	CATQTESSYEQYF
.	TRBJ1-2	.	TRBV12-3/TRBV12-4	TGTGCCAGCAGTGCCCCCGGGACATCGGGCTACACCTTC	CASSAPGTSGYTF
.	TRBJ2-1	TRBD2	TRBV25-1	TGTGCCAGCTCCCGATCTACGACTAGCGGGAGTAATGAGCAGTTCTTC	CASSRSTTSGSNEQFF
.	TRBJ2-2	TRBD1	TRBV30	TGTGCCTGGAGTGTACTTAAGTACAGGGGTAGGGACACCGGGGAGCTGTTTTTT	CAWSVLKYRGRDTGELFF
.	TRBJ2-1	.	TRBV18	TGTGCCAGCTCGCACTCCGGGACCGACAATGAGCAGTTCTTC	CASSHSGTDNEQFF
.	TRBJ1-1	.	TRBV2	TGTGCCAGCAGTGCGGGGTGGTCGAACACTGAAGCTTTCTTT	CASSAGWSNTEAFF
.	TRBJ1-2	.	TRBV6-5	TGTGCCAGCAGTCTGACTAGGACGGCTGGCTACACCTTC	CASSLTRTAGYTF
.	TRBJ2-5	.	TRBV7-2	TGTGCCAGCAGCTTTCTCGAACCCGGGGCCAGGGTGGCCCAGTACTTC	CASSFLEPGARVAQYF
.	TRBJ1-2	TRBD1	TRBV30	TGTGCCTGGAGCCGGGACAGGGGCTTCTATGGCTACACCTTC	CAWSRDRGFYGYTF
.	TRBJ2-7	.	TRBV19	TGTGCCAGTAGTATCGGTGGGAGACCCTACGAGCAGTACTTC	CASSIGGRPYEQYF
.	TRBJ2-1	.	TRBV12-3/TRBV12-4	TGTGCCAGCAGTTCCCCCGGACTCGAGAATGAGCAGTTCTTC	CASSSPGLENEQFF
.	TRBJ2-7	.	TRBV21-1	TGTGCCAGCAACCCGCCGGGGCAGGGGATTTCCTACGAGCAGTACTTC	CASNPPGQGISYEQYF
.	TRBJ1-1	TRBD1	TRBV5-4	TGTGCCAGCAGCTTGGACAGGGGGCCAGCTTTCTTT	CASSLDRGPAFF
.	TRBJ2-3	TRBD2	TRBV30	TGTGCCTGGACACTAGCGGGGCATCTTAGCACAGATACGCAGTATTTT	CAWTLAGHLSTDTQYF
.	TRBJ1-1	.	TRBV5-1	TGCGCCAGCAGCCCGTCGGCCTCGGGGGGCACTGAAGCTTTCTTT	CASSPSASGGTEAFF
once	TRBJ2-5	.	TRBV29-1	TGCAGCGTTGAAGATCGACCACAAGAGACCCAGTACTTC	CSVEDRPQETQYF
.	TRBJ2-3	.	TRBV20-1	TGCAGTGCTTTACCGATCACAGATACGCAGTATTTT	CSALPITDTQYF
.	TRBJ2-7	TRBD2	TRBV2	TGTGCCAGCAGACGGGGACTAGCGGGGGGTAGGACCTACGAGCAGTACTTC	CASRRGLAGGRTYEQYF
.	TRBJ2-3	TRBD1	TRBV4-3	TGCGCCAGCAGCCAAGGGGACAGGGTCCCCGATACGCAGTATTTT	CASSQGDRVPDTQYF
.	TRBJ2-5	.	TRBV14	TGTGCCAGCAGCCAAGAATTGGGGACCCAGTACTTC	CASSQELGTQYF
.	TRBJ2-1	.	TRBV7-3	TGTGCCAGCAGCCGGGGGTCGGGAGTGGGTAATGAGCAGTTCTTC	CASSRGSGVGNEQFF
.	TRBJ1-6	.	TRBV12-3/TRBV12-4	TGTGCCAGCAGTGTGGCAGGGCAATCACCCCTCCACTTT	CASSVAGQSPLHF
.	TRBJ1-2	.	TRBV5-6	TGTGCCAGCAGCTTGGTGGGGGGCGGGGGCTACACCTTC	CASSLVGGGGYTF
once	TRBJ1-1	TRBD1	TRBV5-1	TGCGCCAGCAGCCCGGGGACAGGGGGTTCCTTGAACACTGAAGCTTTCTTT	CASSPGTGGSLNTEAFF
.	TRBJ2-1	TRBD2	TRBV6-5	TGTGCCAGCAACCCGGGGGGGGGAACCTACAATGAGCAGTTCTTC	CASNPGGGTYNEQFF
.	TRBJ2-7	TRBD1	TRBV12-3/TRBV12-4	TGTGCCAGCACTCCAGGGGGAGCACAGTACTTC	CASTPGGAQYF
once	TRBJ2-7	TRBD2	TRBV30	TGTGCCTCCTCACGCTCCTACACTAGCGGATTATCCTACGAGCAGTACTTC	CASSRSYTSGLSYEQYF